These T cell receptor beta chains were read from a single sample in a study of T-cell reconstitution after alpha-beta-depleted transplantation in children. One entry per CDR3 protein, called by TCRdb with MiXCR from the PCR reads. The sample holds about 440,000 distinct CDR3 sequences, 43% seen once. The material sequenced was PBMCs, taken before TCRalphabeta/CD19-depleted stem cell transplant. These receptors were taken from a girl between 2 and 10 years old with aplastic anemia, due to receive a stem cell transplant. The CDR3 runs from the conserved cysteine through the conserved F or W. The order of the fields is J gene, V gene, clone size, D gene, CDR3 DNA, CDR3 protein. D genes are given only for firm matches. A clone size is listed for some rows: how often the clone was seen (once, few, many), or a class if it is expanded.

TRBJ1-5 | TRBV20-1 | - | - | TGCAGTGCCCGAGGAGACAGTCGCCAGCCCCAGCATTTT | CSARGDSRQPQHF
TRBJ1-5 | TRBV20-1 | - | TRBD1 | TGCAGTGCTCTGGGACAGGGTTATCAGCCCCAGCATTTT | CSALGQGYQPQHF
TRBJ2-5 | TRBV9 | many | TRBD1 | TGTGCCAGCAGCGTCAGGGGGACAGCTGAAGAGACCCAGTACTTC | CASSVRGTAEETQYF
TRBJ2-5 | TRBV5-1 | many | - | TGCGCCAGCAGCGTTAGAGGGCAAGAGACCCAGTACTTC | CASSVRGQETQYF
TRBJ1-2 | TRBV7-3 | - | TRBD1 | TGTGCCAGCAGCTCAGGACAGGGCCATGGCTACACCTTC | CASSSGQGHGYTF
TRBJ1-5 | TRBV11-2 | few | TRBD1 | TGTGCCAGCAGCCTGGACAGGGGGCATCAGCCCCAGCATTTT | CASSLDRGHQPQHF
TRBJ2-3 | TRBV11-1 | - | TRBD2 | TGTGCCAGCAGCTTATACGGCGGGTCTAGCGGGAGAACAGATACGCAGTATTTT | CASSLYGGSSGRTDTQYF
TRBJ1-4 | TRBV7-2 | few | TRBD1 | TGTGCCAGCAGCTGGGACAGGGGGGATGAAAAACTGTTTTTT | CASSWDRGDEKLFF
TRBJ2-7 | TRBV28 | - | - | TGTGCCAGCAGGCTGACGGGGCGCTACGAGCAGTACTTC | CASRLTGRYEQYF
TRBJ2-7 | TRBV27 | few | - | TGTGCCAGCAGCCCCCATCTGAGGGGGACAAACGAGCAGTACTTC | CASSPHLRGTNEQYF
TRBJ2-7 | TRBV13 | - | - | TGTGCCAGCAGCTTACGGCAGGTATTATCCTACGAGCAGTACTTC | CASSLRQVLSYEQYF
TRBJ2-7 | TRBV7-8 | - | TRBD2 | TGTGCCAGCAGCTCAGGACTAGCGGGACTGAACGAGCAGTACTTC | CASSSGLAGLNEQYF
TRBJ2-1 | TRBV5-1 | many | - | TGCGCCAGCAGCTGGACTGAACCTACAGAGCAGTTCTTC | CASSWTEPTEQFF
TRBJ2-1 | TRBV28 | many | TRBD1 | TGTGCCAGCAGATACCCACCGGACAGGGCTGCGGGCCGCTCCAATGAGCAGTTCTTC | CASRYPPDRAAGRSNEQFF
TRBJ2-1 | TRBV20-1 | - | - | TGCAGTGCTATGGCTAGCCACAATGAGCAGTTCTTC | CSAMASHNEQFF
TRBJ2-5 | TRBV7-9 | - | - | TGTGCCAGCAGCGTACAAGGGGCCCAGTACTTC | CASSVQGAQYF
TRBJ2-2 | TRBV6-6 | few | - | TGTGCCAGCAGTGAGTTGAACACCGGGGAGCTGTTTTTT | CASSELNTGELFF
TRBJ1-5 | TRBV30 | - | TRBD1 | TGTGCCTGGAGTGCCGGGACAGGGAATAATCAGCCCCAGCATTTT | CAWSAGTGNNQPQHF
TRBJ2-3 | TRBV20-1 | few | - | TGCAGTTCCCTCAAATCAGGAGGGGATCCCACAGATACGCAGTATTTT | CSSLKSGGDPTDTQYF
TRBJ2-3 | TRBV4-1 | many | - | TGCGCCAGCAGCCAAGAGTCAGCTCCCCGTTTCTCCACAGATACGCAGTATTTT | CASSQESAPRFSTDTQYF
TRBJ2-7 | TRBV6-5 | - | - | TGTGCCAGCAGCCCTGCTACGAGGGAGCAGTACTTC | CASSPATREQYF
TRBJ2-1 | TRBV6-1 | - | TRBD2 | TGTGCCAGCACACTAGCGGGATATAGCTCCTACAATGAGCAGTTCTTC | CASTLAGYSSYNEQFF
TRBJ2-7 | TRBV3-1 | - | - | TGTGCCAGCAGCCCTGACGGCATTCCTCCCTACGAGCAGTACTTC | CASSPDGIPPYEQYF
TRBJ2-1 | TRBV5-1 | few | - | TGCGCCAGCAGCGACATCAGGGGCAATGAGCAGTTCTTC | CASSDIRGNEQFF
TRBJ2-7 | TRBV7-2 | many | TRBD2 | TGTGCCAGCAGCTTAGTCGGGGGGGCGAACTCCTACGAGCAGTACTTC | CASSLVGGANSYEQYF
TRBJ2-3 | TRBV9 | - | - | TGTGCCAGCAGCCCTGAGAAGAGGACAGATACGCAGTATTTT | CASSPEKRTDTQYF
TRBJ2-1 | TRBV4-3 | few | TRBD2 | TGCGCCAGCAGCCAAGGACTAGCGGGATTCTACAATGAGCAGTTCTTC | CASSQGLAGFYNEQFF
TRBJ1-4 | TRBV7-2 | - | - | TGTGCCAGCAGCCCAGGAAACAGTTGGGAAAAACTGTTTTTT | CASSPGNSWEKLFF
TRBJ2-7 | TRBV15 | many | - | TGTGCCACCAGCAGAGATTCCACCCCGGGGGAGCAGTACTTC | CATSRDSTPGEQYF
TRBJ2-7 | TRBV15 | - | TRBD2 | TGTGCCACCAGCAGAGGGGGCGGGGGTTACTACGAGCAGTACTTC | CATSRGGGGYYEQYF
TRBJ2-1 | TRBV7-9 | - | - | TGTGCCAGCAGCCCCGCTGTAAGTACGGGAAATGAGCAGTTCTTC | CASSPAVSTGNEQFF
TRBJ2-1 | TRBV10-3 | few | TRBD1 | TGTGCCATCAGTGACCAGGGGGCCGCGGAAAATGAGCAGTTCTTC | CAISDQGAAENEQFF
TRBJ2-7 | TRBV7-2 | - | TRBD1 | TGTGCCAGCAGCGATCGGGACAGGCAGCAGTACTTC | CASSDRDRQQYF